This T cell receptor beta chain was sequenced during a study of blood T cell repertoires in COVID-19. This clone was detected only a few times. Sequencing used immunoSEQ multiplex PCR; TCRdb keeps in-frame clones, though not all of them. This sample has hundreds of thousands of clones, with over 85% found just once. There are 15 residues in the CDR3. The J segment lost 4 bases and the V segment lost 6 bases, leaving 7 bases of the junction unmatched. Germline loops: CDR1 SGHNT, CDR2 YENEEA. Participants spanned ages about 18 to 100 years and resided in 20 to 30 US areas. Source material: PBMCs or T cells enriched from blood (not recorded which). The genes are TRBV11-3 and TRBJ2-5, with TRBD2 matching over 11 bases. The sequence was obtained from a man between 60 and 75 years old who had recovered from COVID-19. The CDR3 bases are TGTGCCAGCAGTCTCCGACTAGCGGGACGAGAGACCCAGTACTTC. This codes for CASSLRLAGRETQYF.